This T cell receptor (beta chain) was obtained from a study of T cells in Graves' hyperthyroidism and ophthalmopathy. On the study more broadly: Initial diagnosis, before any treatment, was when peripheral blood was collected.

Amplification yielded TCR beta CDR3 regions, with RNA transcripts as the source. The HTBI primer set served for first-round RT-PCR of the TCR CDR3. One entry per CDR3 protein results from TCRdb running MiXCR on the multiplex PCR reads. There are over 500,000 distinct CDR3 sequences in the sample; roughly 18% occur only once, and roughly a sixth lies in the top ten. Note on this clonotype: This may arise from a read error, as a much more abundant clone is one base away.

CDR1 GTSNPN and CDR2 SVGIG come from the germline V gene (reference sequence). V was clipped by 1 base and J by 9 bases, with 14 bases between them. This CDR3 comprises 13 residues. J is TRBJ2-3 and V is TRBV30; no reliable D call. Input material: blood. This TCR was sampled from a woman aged 18-29 years with Graves' ophthalmopathy. This CDR3 reads CAWSADGPRTQYF. Written as DNA, the CDR3 is TGTGCCTGGAGTGCGGACGGACCTCGGACGCAGTATTTT. The variable domain in full, completed from reference TRBV30 and TRBJ2-3, reads SQTIHQWPATLVQPVGSPLSLECTVEGTSNPNLYWYRQAAGRGLQLLFYSVGIGQISSEVPQNLSASRPQDRQFILSSKKLLLSDSGFYLCAWSADGPRTQYFGPGTRLTVL.